This T cell receptor (beta chain) was sequenced for a study of blood T cells in healthy people across ages. Notes on the study in general: Diversity figures derived from one million T cells were judged to underestimate the true value. Roughly linear declines in TCR beta diversity per million T cells occurred with age.

Peripheral blood, about 10 milliliters per donor, was collected. It was with a sample-barcoded 5' primer and a J-beta primer mix that a second PCR of roughly 7 to 12 cycles was run. Researchers report that a template-switch adaptor with 12 random nucleotides tagged each cDNA molecule. TCRdb reprocessed the 5' RACE reads via MiXCR and lists one record per CDR3 protein. In the table there are roughly 1.9 million distinct CDR3 sequences, about two fifths of which are singletons. This CDR3 is 17 amino acids long. Per germline, CDR1 SGHRS and CDR2 YFSETQ. Trimming removed 2 bases at V and 3 bases at J, with 19 bases between. As to this clonotype: What it binds is unknown.

The rearrangement links TRBV5-1 to TRBJ2-3; D might be TRBD2 (6 bases). This clonotype originated in a human donor in good health. Material: blood. DNA of the CDR3: TGCGCCAGCAGCTTAGGCGGTGGCGGGGTGTTTACAGATACGCAGTATTTT. Its protein is CASSLGGGGVFTDTQYF.